Following are 3 T cell receptor beta chains from one sample sequenced in a study of identical twins. MiXCR, run by TCRdb on the 5' RACE reads, gives a single entry per CDR3 protein. This sample has 600,000 to 800,000 distinct CDR3 sequences; 21% occur once, and the top ten carry 4.3%. These records were also assigned to another study, of T cells expressing NK-cell markers.

Sequences were obtained from PBMCs. The receptor set was obtained from a woman under 30 in good health.

In this sample, this clonotype turned up many times. J is TRBJ1-1 and V is TRBV20-1; D unclear. Germline-derived CDR1 and CDR2 are DFQATT and SNEGSKA (reference sequence). This CDR3 has 13 residues. V lost 1 base, J lost 0 bases, and 6 bases lay in between. The CDR3 sequence is CSARGSLNTEAFF. The CDR3 DNA sequence: TGCAGTGCTAGAGGGAGCTTGAACACTGAAGCTTTCTTT.

The chain joins TRBV5-1 to TRBJ2-4; either TRBD1 or TRBD2 may supply D (7 bases each). The CDR3 has 14 amino acids. Germline V gene data show CDR1 as SGHRS and CDR2 as YFSETQ. Trimming removed 7 bases from V and 0 bases from J, with 11 bases in between. The CDR3 sequence is CASQGGTAKNIQYF. The CDR3 bases are TGCGCCAGCCAGGGGGGGACAGCCAAAAACATTCAGTACTTC.

In its sample, this clonotype was seen a few times. The chain recombines TRBV10-3 with TRBJ1-1; no clear D. This CDR3 spans 16 amino acids. The V gene's germline CDR1 is ENHRY and CDR2 SYGVKD. The V and J ends lost 0 bases and 6 bases respectively, with 17 bases between them. This chain's CDR3 is CAISESGPGLLAEAFF. CDR3 DNA: TGTGCCATCAGTGAGTCAGGTCCAGGCCTCCTCGCTGAAGCTTTCTTT.